These 13 T cell receptor beta chains were sequenced from one sample in a study of shared clonotypes between healthy human individuals. Method: immunoSEQ multiplex PCR; TCRdb's copy keeps in-frame clones and lacks some. The sample lists roughly 720,000 clones, 90% occurring once. The material sequenced was memory CD8+ T cells from PBMCs. The sample's subset: CD45RO+ cells pooled with CCR7-negative TemRA cells. All receptors derive from a young man in good health. Some clones in this sample may be carry-over from other donors' samples.

The chain joins TRBV2 to TRBJ2-7; 9 bases are a match to TRBD2. This CDR3 is 13 amino acids long. Per the germline V gene, CDR1 is SNHLY and CDR2 is FYNNEI. V shed 10 bases and J 7 bases; nucleotides not matched to a gene: 11. The CDR3 spells CATKAGGPWEQYF. The CDR3 DNA sequence: TGTGCCACTAAAGCGGGAGGCCCCTGGGAGCAGTACTTC. Filled out from reference TRBV2 and TRBJ2-7, the complete variable domain reads EPEVTQTPSHQVTQMGQEVILRCVPISNHLYFYWYRQILGQKVEFLVSFYNNEISEKSEIFDDQFSVERPDGSNFTLKIRSTKLEDSAMYFCATKAGGPWEQYFGPGTRLTVT.

This chain joins TRBV11-2 and TRBJ2-7, with 8 bases fitting TRBD1. CDR1 SGHAT and CDR2 FQNNGV come from the germline V gene. The CDR3 is 17 amino acids. Germline trimming cut 5 bases from V and 0 bases from J; bases unmatched to any gene: 12. The CDR3 loop reads CASSPSPGQASSYEQYF. CDR3 DNA: TGTGCCAGCAGCCCCAGCCCGGGACAGGCTAGCTCCTACGAGCAGTACTTC. Filled out from reference TRBV11-2 and TRBJ2-7, the complete variable domain reads EAGVAQSPRYKIIEKRQSVAFWCNPISGHATLYWYQQILGQGPKLLIQFQNNGVVDDSQLPKDRFSAERLKGVDSTLKIQPAKLEDSAVYLCASSPSPGQASSYEQYFGPGTRLTVT.

This clone came up once. V gene TRBV5-1 combines with J gene TRBJ2-2, with D unresolved. CDR1 SGHRS and CDR2 YFSETQ come from the germline V gene. V was shortened by 4 bases and J by 0 bases, with 13 bases between the two germline ends. The CDR3 sequence is 16 residues long. As DNA, the CDR3 is TGCGCCAGCAGCCCCGGGTGGTCAGCGAACACCGGGGAGCTGTTTTTT. This codes for CASSPGWSANTGELFF. The entire variable domain, with the rest obtained from reference TRBV5-1 and TRBJ2-2, is as follows: KAGVTQTPRYLIKTRGQQVTLSCSPISGHRSVSWYQQTPGQGLQFLFEYFSETQRNKGNFPGRFSGRQFSNSRSEMNVSTLELGDSALYLCASSPGWSANTGELFFGEGSRLTVL.

The chain links TRBV4-3 to TRBJ2-1, with D unresolved. Trimming cost V 4 bases and J 0 bases, with 10 bases left between them. This CDR3 is 15 amino acids long. Germline assignment: CDR1 LGHNA and CDR2 YSLEER. In DNA, the CDR3 is TGCGCCAGCAGCCGGGGATCGAGCTCCTACAATGAGCAGTTCTTC. Translated, it gives CASSRGSSSYNEQFF.

The chain has TRBV9 and TRBJ2-7, with 12 bases that match TRBD1. The germline gives CDR1 SGDLS, CDR2 YYNGEE. After removal of 7 bases from V and 3 bases from J, the junction contained 2 bases not matched to a gene. This CDR3 is 13 amino acids long. CDR3 protein: CASGTGGVYEQYF. The CDR3 region has the DNA TGTGCCAGCGGGACAGGGGGCGTCTACGAGCAGTACTTC.

On this clone: The junction does not match germline at one end; this may be a read error. The V gene is TRBV27, the J gene TRBJ2-7; TRBD2 aligns across 7 bases. This CDR3 has 15 residues. CDR1 is MNHEY and CDR2 is SMNVEV in the germline V gene (reference sequence). The CDR3: CASSPLGLVSSEQYF. The CDR3, as DNA: TGTGCCAGCAGTCCTCTCGGACTAGTTTCCTCCGAGCAGTACTTC.

As for this clone: Other DNA variants within this sample encode the same CDR3. V gene TRBV27 combines with J gene TRBJ1-5; possibly TRBD1 for D (5 bases). Trimming pared 3 bases from V and 6 bases from J, leaving 9 bases between. CDR3 length equals 13 residues. Germline V gene sequence: CDR1 MNHEY, CDR2 SMNVEV (reference sequence). CDR3 loop: CASSFRGGQPQHF. The DNA of the CDR3 is TGTGCCAGCAGTTTCCGGGGGGGTCAGCCCCAGCATTTT.

This sequence joins TRBV28 and TRBJ1-1, with TRBD1 as a possible D gene (5 bases). Trimming cost V 2 bases and J 8 bases, with 15 bases left between them. CDR1 and CDR2 (germline): MDHEN, SYDVKM. CDR3 length: 14 residues. The CDR3 loop reads CASSLQRKGLEAFF. As DNA, the CDR3 is TGTGCCAGCAGTTTACAAAGAAAGGGACTAGAAGCTTTCTTT.

This clone was seen a single time. The V and J genes are TRBV27 and TRBJ2-7; D gene ambiguous. Germline loops: CDR1 MNHEY, CDR2 SMNVEV (reference sequence). The CDR3 is 15 amino acids. Trimming stripped 2 bases from V and 3 bases from J, with 14 bases between. CDR3 region: CASSLAPDLSYEQYF. In DNA form, the CDR3 reads TGTGCCAGCAGTTTAGCGCCAGACCTAAGCTACGAGCAGTACTTC.

The chain links TRBV14 to TRBJ1-1; D is unclear. Trimming pared 1 base from V and 4 bases from J, leaving 13 bases between. CDR3 length equals 15 residues. Per germline, CDR1 SGHDN and CDR2 FVKESK. CDR3 sequence: CASSQVSPGSTEAFF. The CDR3 nucleotides read TGTGCCAGCAGCCAAGTTTCCCCGGGGAGCACTGAAGCTTTCTTT.

The V call is TRBV28, the J call TRBJ2-7, with D unresolved. V shed 5 bases and J shed 0 bases, with 14 bases lying between them. Germline CDR1 reads MDHEN; CDR2 reads SYDVKM. This CDR3 has 15 amino acids. CDR3 amino acids: CASSPRPKISYEQYF. The DNA of the CDR3 is TGTGCCAGCAGTCCCCGTCCCAAAATCTCCTACGAGCAGTACTTC.

The rearrangement links TRBV19 to TRBJ2-4, with 8 positions matching TRBD2. Per the germline V gene, CDR1 is LNHDA and CDR2 is SQIVND (reference sequence). Trimming at V came to 4 bases and at J to 0 bases, leaving 11 bases not matched to a gene. The CDR3 runs to 18 residues. The CDR3 sequence: CASSNAGTRDLAKNIQYF. DNA for the CDR3: TGTGCCAGTAGTAACGCCGGGACTAGAGACCTAGCCAAAAACATTCAGTACTTC.

To note about this clone: A much bigger clone sits one base away, suggesting this may be a read error. This chain uses TRBV13 with TRBJ2-5; D uncertain. The CDR3 spans 11 residues. Trimming removed 5 bases at V and 0 bases at J, with 1 base between. The germline gives CDR1 PRHDT, CDR2 FYEKMQ (reference sequence). The CDR3: CASSNQETQYF. The DNA of the CDR3 is TGTGCCAGCAGCAACCAAGAGACCCAGTACTTC.